The entry below gives a single T cell receptor (beta chain) sequence along with its context. The record originates from a study of T-cell memory formation after mild COVID-19. Amplification by 5'RACE using constant-segment primers produced TCR alpha and TCR beta cDNA libraries that carried sample barcodes and UMIs. A single record per CDR3 protein comes from TCRdb applying MiXCR to the 5' RACE reads. The table has fewer than 550,000 distinct CDR3 sequences, around 19% seen once. Germline V gene sequence: CDR1 SEHNR, CDR2 FQNEAQ (reference sequence). The CDR3 is made up of 15 amino acids. V was clipped by 5 bases and J by 2 bases; unmatched bases: 8.

The clonotype was recovered from an adult woman who had mild COVID-19 (a few samples of this study predate the infection). Cell type and time point are not known. This chain joins TRBV7-9 and TRBJ2-7; TRBD1 matches at 8 bases. Sample: PBMCs or a T cell subset sorted from them (not recorded which). CDR3 region: CASSGTDRGPYEQYF. CDR3 in DNA: TGTGCCAGCAGCGGTACAGACAGGGGTCCCTACGAGCAGTACTTC.